These 27 T cell receptor beta chains were sequenced from one sample in a study of OX40 agonist ivuxolimab in advanced cancers. The library was produced with the immunoSEQ multiplex PCR assay. TCRdb mirrors the immuneACCESS table, restricted to in-frame sequences. Some clones are absent from its copies; in checked studies, under half trace to an unresolved V gene, and the reason for the others is unknown. This sample comprises some 33,000 clones, roughly 84% of them detected only once. Jointly, the top ten make up about 22% of the sample. The sample in question was CD4+ or CD8+ T cells sorted from blood, obtained in a trial of the OX40 agonist ivuxolimab. Receptors were obtained from an adult with an advanced solid tumor such as melanoma, head and neck, liver or kidney cancer.

CDR3 amino acids: CAISEDWGAFF. The CDR3 bases are TGTGCCATCAGTGAGGACTGGGGGGCTTTCTTT. This chain joins TRBV10-3 and TRBJ1-1, with D possibly matching TRBD1 (5 bases). V was shortened by 2 bases and J by 11 bases, with 9 bases between the two germline ends. Germline CDR1 is ENHRY and CDR2 is SYGVKD. The length of the CDR3 is 11 residues.

The chain uses TRBV7-6 and TRBJ2-3; 11 bases are shared with TRBD2. This CDR3 spans 18 amino acids. Germline V CDR1 and CDR2: SGHVS, FNYEAQ. Trimming at V came to 0 bases and at J to 2 bases, leaving 7 bases not matched to a gene. The CDR3 here is CASSLAGTSGYSTDTQYF. Here the CDR3 DNA reads TGTGCCAGCAGCTTAGCCGGGACTAGCGGATATTCCACAGATACGCAGTATTTT.

The chain has TRBV18 and TRBJ2-2; D tentatively fits TRBD1 or TRBD2 (6 bases each). Trimming cost V 0 bases and J 3 bases, with 17 bases left between them. CDR1 and CDR2 (germline): KGHSH, LQKENI. The CDR3 runs 18 residues. Written as DNA, the CDR3 is TGTGCCAGCTCACCACCCGGGCGTTGGGGGGCCCACACCGGGGAGCTGTTTTTT. Its translation: CASSPPGRWGAHTGELFF.

V and J are TRBV25-1 and TRBJ1-6, with D unclear. There are 13 residues in the CDR3. V was trimmed by 1 base and J by 7 bases, leaving 5 bases between them. Germline loops: CDR1 MGHDK, CDR2 SYGVNS. The CDR3 region is CASSESSNSPLHF. The CDR3 bases are TGTGCCAGCAGTGAATCCTCAAATTCACCCCTCCACTTT.

Written as DNA, the CDR3 is TGTGCCATCAGTGACTCGGACAGGGGGCTGGATATCTACGAGCAGTACTTC. It yields the protein CAISDSDRGLDIYEQYF. This chain links TRBV10-3 with TRBJ2-7; TRBD1 agrees at 11 bases. V gave up 3 bases and J gave up 3 bases; unmatched junction bases: 10. Germline CDR1 is ENHRY and CDR2 is SYGVKD. This CDR3 has 17 amino acids.

The rearrangement links TRBV5-1 to TRBJ1-1; D is unclear. Germline assignment: CDR1 SGHRS and CDR2 YFSETQ. Trimming removed 2 bases at V and 8 bases at J, with 7 bases between. There are 11 residues in the CDR3. CDR3 nucleotide sequence: TGCGCCAGCAGCTTAGGGATGGAAGCTTTCTTT. Translation gives CASSLGMEAFF. Supplemented by reference TRBV5-1 and TRBJ1-1, the full variable domain reads KAGVTQTPRYLIKTRGQQVTLSCSPISGHRSVSWYQQTPGQGLQFLFEYFSETQRNKGNFPGRFSGRQFSNSRSEMNVSTLELGDSALYLCASSLGMEAFFGQGTRLTVV.

The chain uses TRBV10-3 and TRBJ2-7; 12 bases are a match to TRBD2. The CDR3 covers 15 residues. After removal of 4 bases from V and 5 bases from J, the junction contained 6 bases not matched to a gene. The V gene's germline CDR1 is ENHRY and CDR2 SYGVKD. CDR3: CAISGLAGDGDEQYF. The CDR3 coding sequence is TGTGCCATCAGTGGACTAGCGGGAGACGGGGACGAGCAGTACTTC.

The chain couples TRBV28 to TRBJ1-5; D is unresolved. Trimming took 4 bases from V and 0 from J, leaving 10 bases between them. Germline CDR1 and CDR2: MDHEN and SYDVKM. The CDR3 runs 15 residues. The CDR3 sequence: CASSSPSYSNQPQHF. The DNA for the CDR3 is TGTGCCAGCAGTTCGCCCTCCTATAGCAATCAGCCCCAGCATTTT. The complete variable domain, with remaining parts taken from reference TRBV28 and TRBJ1-5, reads DVKVTQSSRYLVKRTGEKVFLECVQDMDHENMFWYRQDPGLGLRLIYFSYDVKMKEKGDIPEGYSVSREKKERFSLILESASTNQTSMYLCASSSPSYSNQPQHFGDGTRLSIL.

This chain connects TRBV27 to TRBJ2-1, with D perhaps assigned TRBD1 or TRBD2 (5 bases each). Deletions cut 5 bases from V and 0 bases from J, with 8 bases between. Germline assignment: CDR1 MNHEY and CDR2 SMNVEV (reference sequence). CDR3 length: 14 amino acids. CDR3 sequence: CASSRDGSYNEQFF. The CDR3 nucleotides are TGTGCCAGCAGTCGGGACGGCTCCTACAATGAGCAGTTCTTC.

The rearrangement links TRBV5-6 to TRBJ2-7; 9 bases match TRBD1. With 4 bases clipped from V and 6 bases from J, the junction kept 2 bases outside the gene matches. Germline CDR1 SGHDT, CDR2 YYEEEE. The CDR3 extends over 12 amino acids. In DNA form, the CDR3 reads TGTGCCAGCAGCCTGACAGGGGGCGAGCAGTACTTC. Protein sequence: CASSLTGGEQYF.

This clone appeared once. This sequence joins TRBV7-9 and TRBJ2-1; 13 nucleotides agree with TRBD2. The CDR3 spans 17 residues. The J segment lost 2 bases and the V segment lost 4 bases, leaving 5 bases of the junction unmatched. Germline V gene lookup returns CDR1 SEHNR and CDR2 FQNEAQ (reference sequence). The CDR3 is CASSSTSGGATYNEQFF. CDR3 in DNA: TGTGCCAGCAGCTCAACTAGCGGGGGGGCCACCTACAATGAGCAGTTCTTC.

V and J are TRBV7-6 and TRBJ2-3; D may be TRBD2 (6 bases). Germline V gene sequence: CDR1 SGHVS, CDR2 FNYEAQ. V was cut by 3 bases and J by 0 bases, with 10 bases left in between. The CDR3 runs to 15 residues. Written as DNA, the CDR3 is TGTGCCAGCAGCTTGGGACTTTCTAGCACAGATACGCAGTATTTT. Protein: CASSLGLSSTDTQYF.

This clone was found once. V gene TRBV14 combines with J gene TRBJ2-7; 10 bases are shared with TRBD2. J lost 1 base, V lost 4 bases, and 7 bases had no gene match. The V gene's germline CDR1 is SGHDN and CDR2 FVKESK. CDR3 length: 16 amino acids. CDR3 nucleotide sequence: TGTGCCAGCAGCCTGGTAGCGGGGGGAGCTTCCTACGAGCAGTACTTC. Translation: CASSLVAGGASYEQYF.

The chain recombines TRBV15 with TRBJ1-2, with D perhaps TRBD1 (6 bases). V dropped 3 bases and J dropped 7 bases, with 15 bases sitting between them. The CDR3 is made up of 14 amino acids. CDR1 is LNHNV, CDR2 YYDKDF, per germline (reference sequence). The CDR3 reads CATSSLQGDRGYTF. The CDR3 nucleotides are TGTGCCACCAGCAGCCTACAGGGAGATCGTGGCTACACCTTC.

The chain is built from TRBV5-4 and TRBJ1-1; the D gene is possibly TRBD1 (6 bases). This CDR3 comprises 13 residues. The ends were cut back, 0 bases at V and 5 bases at J, with 8 bases in the middle. From germline, CDR1 is SGHNT and CDR2 YYREEE (reference sequence). CDR3 coding DNA: TGTGCCAGCAGCTTGGAAAGGGGGACTGAAGCTTTCTTT. Amino acids: CASSLERGTEAFF.

This clone was seen a single time. This chain connects TRBV2 to TRBJ2-7; unclear D gene. Trimming removed 4 bases from V and 3 bases from J, with 10 bases in between. The length of the CDR3 is 13 residues. Germline V gene data show CDR1 as SNHLY and CDR2 as FYNNEI. The CDR3 region has the DNA TGTGCCAGCAGTGGACTGCAGCTCTACGAGCAGTACTTC. It encodes CASSGLQLYEQYF.

V and J are TRBV6-1 and TRBJ2-2; 11 nucleotides agree with TRBD1. The CDR3 runs to 14 residues. CDR1 is MNHNS and CDR2 is SASEGT in the germline V gene. The ends lost 8 bases at V and 6 bases at J; junction bases unmatched: 5. The CDR3 nucleotides read TGTGCCAGCGCCGGGACAGGGGGACCCGGGGAGCTGTTTTTT. It yields the protein CASAGTGGPGELFF.

V gene TRBV28 combines with J gene TRBJ2-1, with 7 bases that match TRBD2. Trimming at V came to 11 bases and at J to 4 bases, leaving 2 bases not matched to a gene. CDR3 length: 11 amino acids. Germline V lookup: CDR1 MDHEN, CDR2 SYDVKM. In DNA, the CDR3 is TGTGCCGTCGGGGGGTACAATGAGCAGTTCTTC. This translates into CAVGGYNEQFF.

The chain carries TRBV6-5 and TRBJ2-5; D ambiguous. Trimming removed 10 bases at V and 1 base at J, with 13 bases between. The V gene's germline CDR1 is MNHEY and CDR2 SVGAGI. This CDR3 has 13 amino acids. CDR3 DNA sequence: TGTGCCACCTCAGCTGATTTCCAAGAGACCCAGTACTTC. It translates to CATSADFQETQYF.

The J gene is TRBJ2-1, the V gene TRBV4-1; no reliable D call. CDR1 is MGHRA and CDR2 is YSYEKL in the germline V gene. The ends were cut back, 2 bases at V and 6 bases at J, with 14 bases in the middle. This CDR3 comprises 15 residues. The CDR3 protein is CASSQYQDGSNEQFF. Here the CDR3 DNA reads TGCGCCAGCAGCCAATACCAGGACGGTTCCAATGAGCAGTTCTTC.

This clone was seen more than once but under ten times. The chain links TRBV4-3 to TRBJ1-1; D call uncertain. CDR1 LGHNA and CDR2 YSLEER come from the germline V gene. V was clipped by 0 bases and J by 8 bases, with 10 bases between them. The CDR3 extends over 13 amino acids. The CDR3 sequence: CASSQDGYREAFF. The CDR3 nucleotides are TGCGCCAGCAGCCAAGACGGATACAGAGAAGCTTTCTTT.

Only a few counts were recorded for this clone. The V call is TRBV7-2, the J call TRBJ1-6; D unresolved. The CDR3 totals 14 residues. Germline V gene lookup returns CDR1 SGHTA and CDR2 FQGNSA. The V gene lost 1 base and the J gene lost 7 bases, with 8 bases spanning the gap. The CDR3 protein is CASSLGWENSPLHF. The CDR3 DNA reads as TGTGCCAGCAGCTTAGGGTGGGAGAATTCACCCCTCCACTTT.

V and J are TRBV18 and TRBJ1-5; 11 nucleotides align to TRBD1. The CDR3 is 16 amino acids. CDR1 is KGHSH and CDR2 is LQKENI in the germline V gene. The V segment lost 3 bases and the J segment 6 bases; nucleotides outside the gene matches: 7. This chain's CDR3 is CASSPGTGGFGQPQHF. The CDR3 DNA reads as TGTGCCAGCTCACCGGGGACAGGGGGTTTCGGTCAGCCCCAGCATTTT. Supplemented by reference TRBV18 and TRBJ1-5, the full variable domain reads NAGVMQNPRHLVRRRGQEARLRCSPMKGHSHVYWYRQLPEEGLKFMVYLQKENIIDESGMPKERFSAEFPKEGPSILRIQQVVRGDSAAYFCASSPGTGGFGQPQHFGDGTRLSIL.

The chain is built from TRBV7-3 and TRBJ2-3, with 9 positions matching TRBD2. The J segment lost 2 bases and the V segment lost 5 bases, leaving 5 bases of the junction unmatched. The V gene's germline CDR1 is SGHTA and CDR2 FQGTGA. CDR3 length: 15 residues. The CDR3 loop reads CASSLSGGITDTQYF. CDR3 coding DNA: TGTGCCAGCAGCCTAAGCGGGGGGATCACAGATACGCAGTATTTT. The full variable domain, in which reference TRBV7-3 and TRBJ2-3 provide the parts outside the CDR3, is GAGVSQTPSNKVTEKGKYVELRCDPISGHTALYWYRQSLGQGPEFLIYFQGTGAADDSGLPNDRFFAVRPEGSVSTLKIQRTERGDSAVYLCASSLSGGITDTQYFGPGTRLTVL.

This sequence joins TRBV6-4 and TRBJ2-7; D not resolved. CDR3 length equals 13 residues. Germline lookup yields CDR1 MRHNA and CDR2 SNTAGT. The V and J ends lost 5 bases and 9 bases respectively, with 17 bases between them. CDR3 sequence: CASSNPVAPRQYF. For the CDR3, the DNA is TGTGCCAGCAGTAATCCGGTGGCGCCACGGCAGTACTTC.

This chain links TRBV2 with TRBJ2-7, with D tentatively TRBD1 (6 bases). The V and J ends lost 2 bases and 3 bases respectively, with 20 bases between them. The length of the CDR3 is 17 residues. Per germline, CDR1 SNHLY and CDR2 FYNNEI. The chain's CDR3 is CASSERGPDRTLYEQYF. The CDR3 bases are TGTGCCAGCAGTGAAAGGGGCCCCGACAGGACTCTCTACGAGCAGTACTTC.

This clone occurred a few times. J is TRBJ1-5 and V is TRBV2; D possibly corresponds to TRBD1 (5 bases). There are 14 residues in the CDR3. Trimming pared 5 bases from V and 2 bases from J, leaving 10 bases between. The germline CDR1 and CDR2 sequences are SNHLY and FYNNEI. The CDR3 is CASSPPGRNQPQHF. In nucleotides, the CDR3 is TGTGCCAGCAGTCCTCCGGGACGCAATCAGCCCCAGCATTTT.